This entry lists 29 T cell receptor beta chains sequenced from one sample in a study of T cell clonality in common variable immunodeficiency (dated by TCRdb to the mid-2010s). General conclusions and limits of the study: Fewer deletions and N-nucleotide insertions were reportedly observed in CVID TCRbeta sequences, and highly modified clones with 13 or more V deletions were reportedly absent from CVID TCRbeta sequences.

These receptors' antigens are unknown. The method was the immunoSEQ multiplex PCR assay. Entries here come from immuneACCESS through TCRdb and include only in-frame sequences with V and J called. Some clones fail to appear in such tables; in the studies checked, an unresolved V gene covers under half of the shortfall, and the cause of the remainder is unknown. The table kept for this sample lists 8,000 or so clones. 3.5% to 4.5% of the sample rests with the top ten. Sequenced material: peripheral blood mononuclear cells. These receptors all stem from a human donor with common variable immunodeficiency.

Here the CDR3 reads CASSPGLSTDTQYF. CDR3 DNA, as far as it was read: TGTGCCAGCTCACCAGGACTTAGCACAGATACG. This rearrangement joins TRBV18 to TRBJ2-3; D may be TRBD2 (5 bases). The read ends 3 residues early relative to the CDR3; the germline J gene fills the gap. The V gene lost 2 bases and the J gene lost 0 bases, with 6 bases spanning the gap. The CDR3 is 14 amino acids. Germline CDR1 reads KGHSH; CDR2 reads LQKENI.

As for this clone: With the read ending 3 residues before the CDR3 end, the germline J gene is used to fill in that end. This chain joins TRBV6-2 or TRBV6-3 and TRBJ1-6, with TRBD1 identical over 8 bases. With V trimmed by 6 bases and J by 7 bases, 8 bases remained unmatched. The CDR3 sequence is 15 residues long. CDR1 and CDR2 from the germline V gene are MNHEY and SVGEGT. CDR3 bases read: TGTGCCAGCAGCCAACGAGGGGACAGGAATTCACCC. The encoded protein is CASSQRGDRNSP. The whole CDR3 sequence is CASSQRGDRNSPLHF.

In the case of this clone: The CDR3 end lies 3 residues beyond the end of the read and is filled in from the germline J gene. The rearrangement joins TRBV7-2 to TRBJ2-7, with D possibly matching TRBD1 (7 bases). Trimming left V 5 bases short and J 2 bases short, with 16 bases between. Germline V gene sequence: CDR1 SGHTA, CDR2 FQGNSA. The CDR3 runs to 15 residues. CDR3 loop: CASSGGTVRTYEQYF. The covered CDR3 bases are TGTGCCAGCAGCGGAGGGACAGTCAGAACCTACGAG.

Concerning this clone itself: One end of the junction fails to match germline, which may point to a read error. The read falls 3 residues short of the CDR3 end, and the missing part is taken from the germline J gene. The chain recombines TRBV7-9 with TRBJ2-3, with a tentative D call TRBD1 (7 bases). The CDR3 extends over 14 amino acids. The germline V gene encodes CDR1 SEHNR and CDR2 FQNEAQ (reference sequence). CDR3 bases read: TGTTCCAGCAGCCCGGACAGGTCTCGGGGGACG. Translated, it gives CSSSPDRSRGT. The CDR3 reads in full as CSSSPDRSRGTQYF.

In regard to this clone: The read stops 3 residues short of the end of the CDR3; the missing end is completed from the germline J gene. V is TRBV6-1 and J is TRBJ2-7, with 10 nucleotides matching TRBD1. Germline V gene data show CDR1 as MNHNS and CDR2 as SASEGT. The V and J ends lost 3 bases and 3 bases, in that order; junction bases with no gene match: 2. The length of the CDR3 is 14 residues. The DNA read from the CDR3 is TGTGCCAGCAGTGAGGGGGACAGGGGCTACGAG. It specifies CASSEGDRGYE. The whole CDR3 region reads CASSEGDRGYEQYF.

In the case of this clone: The read is 3 residues too short to cover the CDR3 end, so that end is filled in from the germline J gene. The chain is built from TRBV11-3 and TRBJ2-3, with no clear D. Germline V gives CDR1 SGHNT, CDR2 YENEEA. V was cut by 5 bases and J by 6 bases, with 15 bases left in between. The CDR3 sequence is 14 residues long. CDR3 DNA (partial): TGTGCCAGCAGCGAATTTGTCCGAGCGGATACG. It translates to CASSEFVRADT. The complete CDR3 sequence is CASSEFVRADTQYF.

Comment on this clone: The CDR3 end is not reached by the read, which stops 3 residues before it; the germline J gene fills it in. The chain combines TRBV11-3 with TRBJ2-7; maybe TRBD1 (8 bases). Germline V CDR1 and CDR2: SGHNT, YENEEA. The CDR3 has 13 residues. Trimming cost V 5 bases and J 6 bases, with 14 bases left between them. The CDR3 bases that were read are TGTGCCAGCAGCCGCAACAGGGGGGGCGAG. Translated, it gives CASSRNRGGE. The CDR3 reads in full as CASSRNRGGEQYF.

Worth noting for this clone: The missing CDR3 end, 3 residues past where the read stops, is filled in from the germline J gene. The chain joins TRBV30 to TRBJ1-1; D is perhaps TRBD1 (6 bases). This CDR3 contains 12 residues. The germline gives CDR1 GTSNPN, CDR2 SVGIG (reference sequence). CDR3 bases read: TGTGCCTGGAGTGTACAACAGGGAGTG. Protein product: CAWSVQQGV. The complete CDR3 sequence is CAWSVQQGVAFF.

Concerning this clone: The read stops 3 residues short of the end of the CDR3; the missing end is completed from the germline J gene. The chain uses TRBV19 and TRBJ2-3; the D gene is possibly TRBD2 (6 bases). Germline assignment: CDR1 LNHDA and CDR2 SQIVND (reference sequence). Trimming pared 4 bases from V and 3 bases from J, leaving 11 bases between. CDR3 length: 14 residues. This chain's CDR3 is CASSTAGRTDTQYF. The CDR3 DNA, read in part, is TGTGCCAGTAGTACGGCAGGGAGGACAGATACG. The full variable domain, with the rest looked up from reference TRBV19 and TRBJ2-3, is DGGITQSPKYLFRKEGQNVTLSCEQNLNHDAMYWYRQDPGQGLRLIYYSQIVNDFQKGDIAEGYSVSREKKESFPLTVTSAQKNPTAFYLCASSTAGRTDTQYFGPGTRLTVL.

This clone is medium-sized (0.01 to 0.1%) by frequency. The missing CDR3 end, 3 residues past where the read stops, is filled in from the germline J gene. This chain connects TRBV6-1 to TRBJ2-5, with TRBD2 matching 15 bases. The V gene's germline CDR1 is MNHNS and CDR2 SASEGT. This CDR3 has 17 residues. J was trimmed by 5 bases and V by 0 bases; bases with no gene match: 4. This CDR3 is CASSEAGLAGGRETQYF. The DNA read from the CDR3 is TGTGCCAGCAGTGAAGCTGGACTAGCGGGAGGGCGGGAGACC.

As concerns this clone: Read data end 3 residues before the CDR3 end; the end is taken from the germline J gene. V is TRBV19 and J is TRBJ2-5; 7 positions match TRBD1. V dropped 6 bases and J dropped 3; count of bases not matched to a gene: 16. Germline V gives CDR1 LNHDA, CDR2 SQIVND (reference sequence). The CDR3 runs 17 residues. CDR3 DNA, as far as it was read: TGTGCCAGTAGCCACTCACCCGGGACAGTTTACAAAGAGACC. Translated: CASSHSPGTVYKET. The full CDR3 is CASSHSPGTVYKETQYF. Combining the CDR3 with reference TRBV19 and TRBJ2-5 gives the whole variable domain DGGITQSPKYLFRKEGQNVTLSCEQNLNHDAMYWYRQDPGQGLRLIYYSQIVNDFQKGDIAEGYSVSREKKESFPLTVTSAQKNPTAFYLCASSHSPGTVYKETQYFGPGTRLLVL.

A word on this clone: The read terminates 3 residues ahead of where the CDR3 ends, so the germline J gene completes it. The chain carries TRBV13 and TRBJ2-7; 8 nucleotides align to TRBD2. With 1 base clipped from V and 1 base from J, the junction kept 3 bases outside the gene matches. Germline values: CDR1 PRHDT, CDR2 FYEKMQ (reference sequence). The CDR3 runs to 15 residues. The sequenced CDR3 bases are TGTGCCAGCAGCTTAGAGGCTAGCGGGTCCTACGAG. It codes for CASSLEASGSYE. The CDR3 in full is CASSLEASGSYEQYF.

Concerning this clone: The CDR3 end is not reached by the read, which stops 3 residues before it; the germline J gene fills it in. This chain joins TRBV19 and TRBJ2-7; TRBD1 matches at 7 bases. Trimming removed 3 bases from V and 5 bases from J; junction bases left unmatched: 10. Germline CDR1 LNHDA, CDR2 SQIVND (reference sequence). The CDR3 covers 15 residues. CDR3 bases read: TGTGCCAGTAGTATGGCGGAAGCAGGGGGACACGAG. Its translation: CASSMAEAGGHE. The whole CDR3 sequence is CASSMAEAGGHEQYF.

This CDR3 is CASSPTAANEKLFF. Partial CDR3 DNA: TGTGCCAGCAGCCCGACAGCCGCTAATGAAAAA. The chain is built from TRBV5-6 and TRBJ1-4, with D tentatively TRBD1 (5 bases). The read comes to an end 3 residues before the CDR3 does, leaving the germline J gene to fill in the end. V was clipped by 4 bases and J by 3 bases, with 10 bases between them. The CDR3 loop spans 14 amino acids. The germline gives CDR1 SGHDT, CDR2 YYEEEE.

To note about this clone: The missing CDR3 end, 3 residues past where the read stops, is filled in from the germline J gene. The chain combines TRBV7-7 with TRBJ2-5; D ambiguous. V was trimmed by 3 bases and J by 4 bases, leaving 12 bases between them. This CDR3 is 14 amino acids long. Germline CDR1 SSHAT, CDR2 FNYEAQ (reference sequence). The CDR3 here is CASSLGSPGETQYF. The sequenced CDR3 bases are TGTGCCAGCAGCTTGGGCTCGCCCGGAGAGACC.

The chain's CDR3 is CASTRRSGLYEQYF. The sequenced CDR3 bases are TGTGCCAGTACGCGCCGATCAGGGTTATACGAG. This chain joins TRBV19 and TRBJ2-7; TRBD1 might be the D (5 bases). Read coverage stops 3 residues before the CDR3 terminus; the germline J gene supplies the remainder. The CDR3 runs to 14 residues. V gave up 7 bases and J gave up 4 bases, with 17 bases separating them. Germline V lookup: CDR1 LNHDA, CDR2 SQIVND (reference sequence).

Comments on this clone: The CDR3 end falls 3 residues outside the read, so it is completed with the germline J gene. The gene calls are TRBV2 and TRBJ2-5; D perhaps matches TRBD2 (7 bases). Germline V gene sequence: CDR1 SNHLY, CDR2 FYNNEI. Deletions cut 5 bases from V and 3 bases from J, with 16 bases between. The CDR3 is 15 residues long. The DNA read from the CDR3 is TGTGCCAGCAGTTCCAGGGGTGGGAGGGAAGAGACC. Encoded protein: CASSSRGGREET. The CDR3, in full, reads CASSSRGGREETQYF. The full variable domain, completed using reference TRBV2 and TRBJ2-5, is EPEVTQTPSHQVTQMGQEVILRCVPISNHLYFYWYRQILGQKVEFLVSFYNNEISEKSEIFDDQFSVERPDGSNFTLKIRSTKLEDSAMYFCASSSRGGREETQYFGPGTRLLVL.

To note about this clone: The CDR3 is cut off 3 residues early in the read; its end comes from the germline J gene. This chain links TRBV7-8 with TRBJ2-7; a weak D match, TRBD1 (7 bases). The CDR3 is made up of 15 amino acids. The V end was cut by 1 base, the J end by 4 bases, with 14 bases between. The germline V gene has CDR1 SGHVS and CDR2 FQNEAQ. The DNA read from the CDR3 is TGTGCCAGCAGCTTAGGTGTGACAGGGAGGTACGAG. Translation: CASSLGVTGRYE. In full, the CDR3 reads CASSLGVTGRYEQYF.

By frequency, this clone registers medium-sized. The read ends 3 residues shy of where the CDR3 ends; the end is completed using the germline J gene. The gene calls are TRBV27 and TRBJ2-7; D is unclear. The V gene's germline CDR1 is MNHEY and CDR2 SMNVEV (reference sequence). This CDR3 contains 13 residues. V was shortened by 5 bases and J by 5 bases, with 13 bases between the two germline ends. The sequenced CDR3 bases are TGTGCCAGCAGTCGCCTCAACAAGGACGAG. Protein product: CASSRLNKDE. The whole CDR3 protein is CASSRLNKDEQYF.

CDR3 protein: CASSLALGGTGELFF. The covered CDR3 bases are TGCGCCAGCAGCTTGGCCCTGGGGGGGACCGGGGAG. This rearrangement joins TRBV5-1 to TRBJ2-2; 7 bases match TRBD2. The read finishes 3 residues shy of the CDR3 end, and the germline J gene is used to complete it. V was pared by 0 bases and J by 5 bases, with 4 bases of the junction left unmatched. This CDR3 is built from 15 residues. The germline V gene encodes CDR1 SGHRS and CDR2 YFSETQ.

By frequency, this clone is medium-sized. The sequenced part of the CDR3 DNA is TGTGCCAGTAGTATGGGACAGGTGAACACTGAA. This encodes CASSMGQVNTE. The entire CDR3 is CASSMGQVNTEAFF. This chain joins TRBV19 and TRBJ1-1, with TRBD1 matching over 8 bases. The CDR3 end falls 3 residues outside the read, so it is completed with the germline J gene. Germline loops: CDR1 LNHDA, CDR2 SQIVND (reference sequence). The CDR3 has 14 residues. V dropped 3 bases and J dropped 0; count of bases not matched to a gene: 0.

The CDR3 spells CASSDGDRGFSYNEQFF. The CDR3 bases that were read are TGTGCCAGCAGCGATGGGGACAGGGGTTTTTCCTACAATGAG. This sequence joins TRBV6-2 or TRBV6-3 and TRBJ2-1, with TRBD1 matching 10 bases. Coverage ceases 3 residues before the CDR3 finishes, and the germline J gene fills in the end. Unmatched junction bases numbered 9, after V lost 6 bases and J lost 1 base. The length of the CDR3 is 17 residues. Germline lookup yields CDR1 MNHEY and CDR2 SVGEGT.

In the case of this clone: Read data end 3 residues before the CDR3 end; the end is taken from the germline J gene. This chain connects TRBV19 to TRBJ2-5, with TRBD1 matching over 8 bases. The CDR3 length is 13 residues. Trimming removed 10 bases from V and 5 bases from J; junction bases left unmatched: 9. Germline CDR1 reads LNHDA; CDR2 reads SQIVND (reference sequence). The CDR3 is CATRTGTRETQYF. CDR3 DNA, as far as it was read: TGTGCCACCCGGACAGGGACAAGGGAGACC.

In terms of frequency, this clone is medium-sized. The CDR3 end falls 3 residues outside the read, so it is completed with the germline J gene. The gene calls are TRBV4-1 and TRBJ1-6; 7 nucleotides match TRBD1. The CDR3 covers 15 residues. J lost 7 bases, V lost 6 bases, and 9 bases had no gene match. Germline values: CDR1 MGHRA, CDR2 YSYEKL. The sequenced part of the CDR3 DNA is TGCGCCAGCAGGGACAGACAGGGCCTAAATTCACCC. It specifies CASRDRQGLNSP. The full CDR3 reads CASRDRQGLNSPLHF.

Regarding this clone: The CDR3 goes on 3 residues after the read ends, and that part is filled in from the germline J gene. J is TRBJ1-4 and V is TRBV19; possibly TRBD1 for D (5 bases). Trimming took off 5 bases at V and 3 bases at J, with 13 bases between the two ends. This CDR3 is 15 amino acids long. The germline V gene has CDR1 LNHDA and CDR2 SQIVND (reference sequence). The CDR3 DNA, read in part, is TGTGCCAGTAGTTTAGGGAGACAGCCTAATGAAAAA. It specifies CASSLGRQPNEK. The whole CDR3 reads CASSLGRQPNEKLFF.

Concerning this clone itself: The read ends 3 residues before the CDR3 terminus; that terminus is restored from the germline J gene. This chain links TRBV19 with TRBJ2-1, with D perhaps TRBD2 (6 bases). CDR1 and CDR2 from the germline V gene are LNHDA and SQIVND (reference sequence). V gave up 5 bases and J gave up 1 base, with 9 bases separating them. The CDR3 has 14 residues. CDR3 DNA, as far as it was read: TGTGCCAGTAGTTTTGGGGGGTCCTACAATGAG. It codes for CASSFGGSYNE. The CDR3 in full is CASSFGGSYNEQFF.

Points on this clone: Sequencing ends 3 residues short of the CDR3 end; the germline J gene provides the rest. This sequence joins TRBV2 and TRBJ2-7; TRBD2 agrees at 10 bases. The length of the CDR3 is 18 residues. V shed 5 bases, J shed 1 base, and the junction held 14 bases outside the gene matches. The V gene's germline CDR1 is SNHLY and CDR2 FYNNEI. The DNA read from the CDR3 is TGTGCCAGCAGTCAATGGACTAGCGGCATCACTGAGTCCTACGAG. It codes for CASSQWTSGITESYE. The CDR3 reads in full as CASSQWTSGITESYEQYF.

Details on this clone: The CDR3 end is not reached by the read, which stops 3 residues before it; the germline J gene fills it in. This chain links TRBV19 with TRBJ2-3; 7 positions agree with TRBD1. The CDR3 length is 15 residues. Looked up from germline, CDR1 is LNHDA and CDR2 is SQIVND (reference sequence). Trimming cost V 6 bases and J 2 bases; bases outside gene matches: 8. The part of the CDR3 DNA that was read is TGTGCCAGTAGATACGGGACAGAGATCACAGATACG. Translating it yields CASRYGTEITDT. The whole CDR3 sequence reads CASRYGTEITDTQYF.

Comments on this clone: The read ends 3 residues before the CDR3 terminus; that terminus is restored from the germline J gene. The chain combines TRBV5-6 with TRBJ1-1, with a weak D call TRBD1 (5 bases). The CDR3 extends over 15 amino acids. With 1 base removed from V and 3 bases from J, the gap between germline ends came to 13 bases. Germline assignment: CDR1 SGHDT and CDR2 YYEEEE. CDR3 region: CASSLSGGGYTEAFF. The CDR3 DNA, read in part, is TGTGCCAGCAGCTTGTCTGGGGGGGGTTACACTGAA.